Below are 11 T cell receptor beta chains sequenced from a single sample in a study of siplizumab effects on memory and regulatory T cells. Repertoires were generated with immunoSEQ multiplex PCR, while TCRdb's copy carries only in-frame clones and drops some. The profile shows about 48,000 clones, about 88% of them singletons. The specimen sequenced was naive CD8+ T cells sorted from blood. The receptors here all came from a human donor in good health.

The V call is TRBV7-2, the J call TRBJ2-5, with 7 bases matching TRBD2. V trimming: 0 bases; J trimming: 5 bases; junction bases outside the gene matches: 0. CDR1 SGHTA and CDR2 FQGNSA come from the germline V gene. The CDR3 extends over 13 amino acids. DNA for the CDR3: TGTGCCAGCAGCTTAGCGGGAGGGGAGACCCAGTACTTC. It is translated as CASSLAGGETQYF.

This chain links TRBV6-5 with TRBJ1-1; D uncertain. V lost 4 bases and J 1 base, leaving 10 bases between the germline ends. The CDR3 consists of 14 residues. Germline CDR1 and CDR2: MNHEY and SVGAGI. The CDR3, as DNA: TGTGCCAGCAGTTCAGGTTGGGGGAACACTGAAGCTTTCTTT. Translated: CASSSGWGNTEAFF.

This chain connects TRBV6-5 to TRBJ2-1; no reliable D call. Trimming left V 3 bases short and J 6 bases short, with 3 bases between. CDR3 length equals 11 residues. Germline CDR1 is MNHEY and CDR2 is SVGAGI. CDR3 bases: TGTGCCAGCAGTTATTTCAATGAGCAGTTCTTC. Its protein is CASSYFNEQFF.

The V call is TRBV9, the J call TRBJ1-1; D is ambiguous. The germline V gene has CDR1 SGDLS and CDR2 YYNGEE. The V gene lost 4 bases and the J gene lost 6 bases, with 10 bases spanning the gap. CDR3 length equals 12 residues. The CDR3 loop is CASSPRVAEAFF. The CDR3 DNA follows: TGTGCCAGCAGCCCCCGAGTGGCTGAAGCTTTCTTT. Looking up the rest from reference TRBV9 and TRBJ1-1 gives the full variable domain: DSGVTQTPKHLITATGQRVTLRCSPRSGDLSVYWYQQSLDQGLQFLIQYYNGEERAKGNILERFSAQQFPDLHSELNLSSLELGDSALYFCASSPRVAEAFFGQGTRLTVV.

This sequence joins TRBV9 and TRBJ2-6; 11 bases align to TRBD2. The CDR3 spans 17 residues. J gave up 2 bases and V 6 bases, and 7 bases lay outside the gene matches. Germline-derived CDR1 and CDR2 are SGDLS and YYNGEE. CDR3 sequence: CASTPTSGEPGANVLTF. The CDR3 nucleotides are TGTGCCAGCACCCCGACTAGCGGGGAACCTGGGGCCAACGTCCTGACTTTC.

This sequence joins TRBV9 and TRBJ2-7; no reliable D call. Trimming cost V 4 bases and J 2 bases, with 13 bases left between them. Germline V gene data show CDR1 as SGDLS and CDR2 as YYNGEE. The length of the CDR3 is 14 residues. The CDR3 is CASSPSGSPYEQYF. The CDR3 coding sequence is TGTGCCAGCAGCCCTAGTGGTTCCCCCTACGAGCAGTACTTC.

The chain employs TRBV5-1 and TRBJ2-1; 11 nucleotides agree with TRBD1. The V segment lost 3 bases and the J segment 3 bases; nucleotides outside the gene matches: 2. The CDR3 extends over 15 amino acids. Looked up from germline, CDR1 is SGHRS and CDR2 is YFSETQ. CDR3 sequence reads: CASSSGQGVYNEQFF. For the CDR3, the DNA is TGCGCCAGCAGCTCGGGACAGGGGGTCTACAATGAGCAGTTCTTC.

The chain recombines TRBV11-1 with TRBJ2-1, with D hard to call. The V gene lost 3 bases and the J gene lost 6 bases, with 6 bases spanning the gap. The CDR3 runs to 12 residues. The germline V gene encodes CDR1 SGHAT and CDR2 FQDESV (reference sequence). The DNA for the CDR3 is TGTGCCAGCAGCTTCTCGCCCAATGAGCAGTTCTTC. Its translation: CASSFSPNEQFF.

V gene TRBV6-9 combines with J gene TRBJ2-4; no firm D call. The CDR3 has 11 amino acids. CDR1 and CDR2 from the germline V gene are MNHGY and SVAAGI. Deletions cut 3 bases from V and 8 bases from J, with 5 bases between. CDR3 sequence (DNA): TGTGCCAGCAGTTACGCGGACATTCAGTACTTC. It encodes CASSYADIQYF.

The J gene is TRBJ2-1, the V gene TRBV2, with D possibly TRBD2 on 6 matching bases. CDR3 size: 10 residues. The V end lost 10 bases, the J end lost 10 bases, and 11 bases lay between the germline ends. CDR1 is SNHLY and CDR2 is FYNNEI in the germline V gene. CDR3 coding DNA: TGTGCCATCCTCCGGGGGGAGCAGTTCTTC. Protein: CAILRGEQFF. Supplemented by reference TRBV2 and TRBJ2-1, the full variable domain reads EPEVTQTPSHQVTQMGQEVILRCVPISNHLYFYWYRQILGQKVEFLVSFYNNEISEKSEIFDDQFSVERPDGSNFTLKIRSTKLEDSAMYFCAILRGEQFFGPGTRLTVL.

The chain carries TRBV4-1 and TRBJ1-1, with D perhaps TRBD1 (5 bases). This CDR3 region has 13 residues. Germline lookup yields CDR1 MGHRA and CDR2 YSYEKL. V lost 4 bases and J lost 8, with 14 bases in between. The DNA for the CDR3 is TGCGCCAGCAGCCCGACGCCGGGACCAGAAGCTTTCTTT. Residues: CASSPTPGPEAFF.